This T cell receptor beta chain was recovered during a study of cytomegalovirus exposure and HLA in healthy donors. Findings and limits, study-wide: Accounts indicate the classifier identified cytomegalovirus status with strong specificity and sensitivity. The only immune exposure information that was available was CMV serostatus.

Regarding this clone: Its matching antigen is unknown.

Both 60 Vbeta primers and 13 Jbeta primers went into the PCR. Using immunoSEQ multiplex PCR, the repertoire was profiled, and TCRdb retains in-frame clones only, with some absent. Of about 140,000 clones detected, about 85% appear once; the ten largest clones hold 2% to 2.5%. CDR3 length equals 17 residues. In germline, CDR1 is SGHNT, CDR2 YENEEA. With V trimmed by 4 bases and J by 6 bases, 15 bases remained unmatched. The V gene is TRBV11-3, the J gene TRBJ2-1; 7 nucleotides line up with TRBD2. The receptor was isolated from a boy aged 2 to 9 in good health and CMV-seronegative. The sequenced sample consisted of PBMCs. The CDR3, as DNA: TGTGCCAGCAGCTCCCGATGGGGGGGGAGGAATCCCAATGAGCAGTTCTTC. Translation gives CASSSRWGGRNPNEQFF.